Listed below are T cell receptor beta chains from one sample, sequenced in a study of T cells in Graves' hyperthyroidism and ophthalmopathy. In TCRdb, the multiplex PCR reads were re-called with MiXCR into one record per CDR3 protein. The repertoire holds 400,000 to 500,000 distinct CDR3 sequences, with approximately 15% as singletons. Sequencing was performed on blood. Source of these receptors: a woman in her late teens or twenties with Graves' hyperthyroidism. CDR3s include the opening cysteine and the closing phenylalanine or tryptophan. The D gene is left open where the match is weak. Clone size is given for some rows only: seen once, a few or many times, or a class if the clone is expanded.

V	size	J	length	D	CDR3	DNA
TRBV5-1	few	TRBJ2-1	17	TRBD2	CASSSTATSGFHNEQFF	TGCGCCAGCAGCTCGACCGCCACTAGCGGGTTCCACAATGAGCAGTTCTTC
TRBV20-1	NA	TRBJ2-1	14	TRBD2	CSAGRAGSYNEQFF	TGCAGTGCCGGGAGGGCTGGCTCCTACAATGAGCAGTTCTTC
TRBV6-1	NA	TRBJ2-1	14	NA	CASSTPGVNNEQFF	TGTGCCAGCAGTACCCCCGGGGTCAACAATGAGCAGTTCTTC
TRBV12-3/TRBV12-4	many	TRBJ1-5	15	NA	CASSLSRDTYQPQHF	TGTGCCAGCAGCCTGTCTAGGGACACTTACCAGCCCCAGCATTTT
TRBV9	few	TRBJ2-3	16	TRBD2	CASSRTSGRTADTQYF	TGTGCCAGCAGCAGGACTAGCGGGAGGACGGCAGATACGCAGTATTTT
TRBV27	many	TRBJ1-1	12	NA	CASSLSGRRAFF	TGTGCCAGCAGTTTATCCGGCAGAAGAGCTTTCTTT
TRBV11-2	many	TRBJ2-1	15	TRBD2	CASSPWEGVGNEQFF	TGTGCCAGCAGCCCTTGGGAGGGAGTGGGGAATGAGCAGTTCTTC
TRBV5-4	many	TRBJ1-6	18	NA	CASSLGSGRSSYNSPLHF	TGTGCCAGCAGCTTGGGGTCGGGGCGAAGCTCCTATAATTCACCCCTCCACTTT
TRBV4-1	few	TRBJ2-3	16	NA	CASSPLGSGYKDTQYF	TGCGCCAGCAGCCCACTCGGTAGCGGCTACAAAGATACGCAGTATTTT
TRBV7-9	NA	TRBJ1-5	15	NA	CASSSDRANNQPQHF	TGTGCCAGCAGCTCCGACAGAGCTAACAATCAGCCCCAGCATTTT
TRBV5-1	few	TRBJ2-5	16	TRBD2	CASSLGGLAGYETQYF	TGCGCCAGCAGCTTGGGAGGACTAGCGGGATACGAGACCCAGTACTTC
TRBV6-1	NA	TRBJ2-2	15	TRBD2	CASTQRLASVGKLFF	TGTGCCAGCACCCAGAGACTAGCGTCGGTCGGGAAGCTGTTTTTT
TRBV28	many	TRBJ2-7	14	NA	CASSLGQGIREQYF	TGTGCCAGCAGTTTAGGGCAGGGGATACGCGAGCAGTACTTC
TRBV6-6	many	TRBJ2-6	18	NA	CASSYSWGPSSGANVLTF	TGTGCCAGCAGTTACTCATGGGGACCCTCCTCTGGGGCCAACGTCCTGACTTTC
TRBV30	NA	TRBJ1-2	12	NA	CAAKGLDYGYTF	TGTGCCGCGAAGGGACTGGACTATGGCTACACCTTC
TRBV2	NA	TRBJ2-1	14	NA	CASSERGSYNEQFF	TGTGCCAGCAGTGAGAGGGGCTCCTACAATGAGCAGTTCTTC
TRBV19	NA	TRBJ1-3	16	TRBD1	CASSSFRGVTGNTIYF	TGTGCCAGTAGTTCCTTCAGGGGGGTAACTGGAAACACCATATATTTT
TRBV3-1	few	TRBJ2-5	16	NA	CASSRTPQGHQETQYF	TGTGCCAGCAGCCGGACACCTCAGGGTCACCAAGAGACCCAGTACTTC
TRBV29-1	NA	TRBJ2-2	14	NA	CGVAKGPSTGELFF	TGCGGCGTCGCAAAAGGACCCTCAACCGGGGAGCTGTTTTTT
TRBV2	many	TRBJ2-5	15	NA	CASREGRADQETQYF	TGTGCCAGCAGAGAGGGGCGGGCGGACCAAGAGACCCAGTACTTC
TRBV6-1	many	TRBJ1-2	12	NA	CASSETAYGYTF	TGTGCCAGCAGTGAGACCGCTTATGGCTACACCTTC
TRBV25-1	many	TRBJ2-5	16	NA	CASTRSVVTLGETQYF	TGTGCCAGCACCCGGTCAGTGGTTACACTGGGGGAGACCCAGTACTTC
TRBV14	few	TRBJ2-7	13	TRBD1	CASRGQGSGEQYF	TGTGCCAGCCGTGGACAGGGCTCTGGCGAGCAGTACTTC
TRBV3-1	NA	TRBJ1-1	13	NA	CASRFGETTEAFF	TGTGCCAGCAGATTCGGGGAGACCACTGAAGCTTTCTTT
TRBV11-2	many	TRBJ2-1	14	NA	CASVGRNVYNEQFF	TGTGCCAGCGTCGGAAGGAACGTATACAATGAGCAGTTCTTC
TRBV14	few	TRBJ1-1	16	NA	CASSHTSGGRGTEAFF	TGTGCCAGCAGTCACACGAGTGGGGGGCGAGGCACTGAAGCTTTCTTT
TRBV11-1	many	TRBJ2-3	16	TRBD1	CASIGTGTSSTDTQYF	TGTGCCAGCATTGGGACAGGGACCTCTAGCACAGATACGCAGTATTTT
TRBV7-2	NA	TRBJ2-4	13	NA	CASSNLAKNIQYF	TGTGCCAGCAGTAACCTAGCCAAAAACATTCAGTACTTC
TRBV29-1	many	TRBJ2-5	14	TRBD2	CSVGTSGSWETQYF	TGCAGCGTCGGGACTAGCGGGAGCTGGGAGACCCAGTACTTC
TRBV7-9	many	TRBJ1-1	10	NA	CASSFSEAFF	TGTGCCAGCAGCTTTTCTGAAGCTTTCTTT
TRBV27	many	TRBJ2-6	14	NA	CASNSGSGANVLTF	TGTGCCAGCAATTCGGGCTCTGGGGCCAACGTCCTGACTTTC
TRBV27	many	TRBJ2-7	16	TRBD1	CASSPLTGVAIYEQYF	TGTGCCAGCAGCCCACTTACAGGGGTTGCCATCTACGAGCAGTACTTC
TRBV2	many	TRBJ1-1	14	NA	CASSEKGGHAEAFF	TGTGCCAGCAGTGAAAAGGGGGGGCACGCTGAAGCTTTCTTT
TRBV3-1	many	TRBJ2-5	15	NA	CASSQETGTQETQYF	TGTGCCAGCAGCCAAGAAACGGGAACCCAAGAGACCCAGTACTTC
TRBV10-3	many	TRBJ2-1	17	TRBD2	CATRKEAGGVSGREQFF	TGTGCCACCAGAAAGGAAGCGGGAGGGGTGTCGGGACGTGAGCAGTTCTTC
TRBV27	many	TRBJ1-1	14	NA	CASSLWGQGTEAFF	TGTGCCAGCAGTTTATGGGGTCAGGGCACTGAAGCTTTCTTT
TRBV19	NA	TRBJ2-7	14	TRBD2	CASRDSGRQNEQYF	TGTGCCAGTAGGGATAGCGGGAGGCAGAACGAGCAGTACTTC
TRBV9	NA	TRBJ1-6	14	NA	CASSVSQGNSPLHF	TGTGCCAGCAGCGTCAGCCAGGGTAATTCACCCCTCCACTTT
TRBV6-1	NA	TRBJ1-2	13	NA	CASSPGQPGGYTF	TGTGCCAGCAGCCCCGGACAGCCCGGGGGCTACACCTTC
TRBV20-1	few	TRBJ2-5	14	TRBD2	CSATGGRGEETQYF	TGCAGTGCTACGGGGGGGAGAGGCGAAGAGACCCAGTACTTC
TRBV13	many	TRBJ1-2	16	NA	CASSLAGRAANYGYTF	TGTGCCAGCAGCTTAGCGGGCAGGGCCGCTAACTATGGCTACACCTTC
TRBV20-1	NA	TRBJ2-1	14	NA	CSYRTARGIGEQFF	TGCAGCTATAGGACAGCGAGGGGAATTGGTGAGCAGTTCTTC
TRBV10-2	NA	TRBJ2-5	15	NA	CASSESRVVGETQYF	TGCGCCAGCAGTGAGTCCCGGGTGGTGGGAGAGACCCAGTACTTC
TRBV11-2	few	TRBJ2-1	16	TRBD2	CASSPPWGGAYDEQFF	TGTGCCAGCAGCCCCCCCTGGGGAGGGGCTTACGATGAGCAGTTCTTC
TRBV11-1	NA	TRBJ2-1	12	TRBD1	CASSSGSGGAFF	TGTGCCAGCAGCTCCGGGTCAGGGGGCGCGTTCTTC
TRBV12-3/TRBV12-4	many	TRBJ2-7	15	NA	CASSQRTGTIYEQYF	TGTGCCAGCAGCCAACGGACCGGGACCATCTACGAGCAGTACTTC
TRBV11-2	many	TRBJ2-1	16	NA	CASSLLRLAGANEQFF	TGTGCCAGCAGCTTATTGCGCCTAGCTGGGGCCAATGAGCAGTTCTTC
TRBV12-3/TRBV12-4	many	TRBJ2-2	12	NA	CATIRNTGELFF	TGTGCCACCATACGAAACACCGGGGAGCTGTTTTTT
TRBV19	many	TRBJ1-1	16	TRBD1	CASSNLPGQGRTEAFF	TGTGCCAGTAGTAATTTACCGGGACAGGGTAGGACTGAAGCTTTCTTT
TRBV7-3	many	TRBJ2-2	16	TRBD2	CASSDAGLGGTGELFF	TGTGCCAGCAGCGACGCGGGACTAGGGGGCACCGGGGAGCTGTTTTTT
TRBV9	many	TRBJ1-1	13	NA	CASSARQDTEAFF	TGTGCCAGCAGCGCCCGACAGGACACTGAAGCTTTCTTT
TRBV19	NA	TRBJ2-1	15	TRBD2	CASRLLAGGPGEQFF	TGTGCCAGTAGGCTACTTGCGGGAGGGCCTGGTGAGCAGTTCTTC